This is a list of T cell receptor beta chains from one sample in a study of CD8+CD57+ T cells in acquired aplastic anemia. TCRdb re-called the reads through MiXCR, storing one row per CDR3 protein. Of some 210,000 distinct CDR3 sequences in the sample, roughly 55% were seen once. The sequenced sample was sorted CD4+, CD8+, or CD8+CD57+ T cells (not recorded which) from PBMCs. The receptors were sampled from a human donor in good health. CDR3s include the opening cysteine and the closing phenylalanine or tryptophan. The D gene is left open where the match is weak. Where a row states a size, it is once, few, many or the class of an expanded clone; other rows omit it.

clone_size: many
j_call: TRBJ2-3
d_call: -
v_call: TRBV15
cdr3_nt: TGTGCCACCAGCCCAACGCGGGTACCCACAGATACGCAGTATTTT
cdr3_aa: CATSPTRVPTDTQYF

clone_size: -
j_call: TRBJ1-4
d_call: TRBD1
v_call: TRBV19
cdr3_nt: TGTGCCAGTAGCCTAGGGGGCAATAGGGAAAAACTGTTTTTT
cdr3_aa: CASSLGGNREKLFF

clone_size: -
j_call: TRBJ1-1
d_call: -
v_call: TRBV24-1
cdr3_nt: TGTGCCACCAGTGTGGGCAGGGGCACTGAAGCTTTCTTT
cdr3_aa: CATSVGRGTEAFF

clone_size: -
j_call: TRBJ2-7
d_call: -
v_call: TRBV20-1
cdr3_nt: TGCAGTGCTTCCGGGGAAGGGTACACCTACGAGCAGTACTTC
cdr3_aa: CSASGEGYTYEQYF

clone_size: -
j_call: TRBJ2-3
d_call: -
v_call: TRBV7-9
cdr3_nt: TGTGCCAGCAGCCAAGTGGGGCTACAAACTAGCCCTGATCCAGATACGCAGTATTTT
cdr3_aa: CASSQVGLQTSPDPDTQYF

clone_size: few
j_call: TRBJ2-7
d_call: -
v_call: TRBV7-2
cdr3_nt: TGTGCCAGCACCTTGGACACGGGACCCTACGAGCAGTACTTC
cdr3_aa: CASTLDTGPYEQYF

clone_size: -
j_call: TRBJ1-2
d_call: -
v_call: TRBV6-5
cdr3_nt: TGTGCCAGCAGTTACTCGCAGGGGCATAACTATGGCTACACCTTC
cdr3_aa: CASSYSQGHNYGYTF

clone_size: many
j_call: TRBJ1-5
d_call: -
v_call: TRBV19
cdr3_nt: TGTGCCAGTAGAGAGGGGATAGGATGGGATAGCAATCAGCCCCAGCATTTT
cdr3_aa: CASREGIGWDSNQPQHF

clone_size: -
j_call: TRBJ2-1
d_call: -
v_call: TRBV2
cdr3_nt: TGTGCCAGCAGTGTCAGGGCGGTCGTGGGCAATGAGCAGTTCTTC
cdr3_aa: CASSVRAVVGNEQFF

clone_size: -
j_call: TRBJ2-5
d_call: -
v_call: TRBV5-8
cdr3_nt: TGTGCCAGCAGCGTCGGGGGGACCCAGTACTTC
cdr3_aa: CASSVGGTQYF

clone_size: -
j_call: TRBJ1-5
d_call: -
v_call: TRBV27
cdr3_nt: TGTGCCAGCAGCTCTAATCAGGCCTATAGCAATCAGCCCCAGCATTTT
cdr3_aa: CASSSNQAYSNQPQHF

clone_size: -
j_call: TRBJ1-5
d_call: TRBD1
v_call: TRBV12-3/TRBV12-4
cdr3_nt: TGTGCCAGCAGCCAAGCCGCCAGGGAGGGGGCTAGCAATCAGCCCCAGCATTTT
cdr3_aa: CASSQAAREGASNQPQHF

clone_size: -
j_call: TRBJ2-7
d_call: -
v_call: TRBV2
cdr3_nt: TGTGCCAGCATCAATCTCCGGGACCGAGAGCAGTACTTC
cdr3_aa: CASINLRDREQYF

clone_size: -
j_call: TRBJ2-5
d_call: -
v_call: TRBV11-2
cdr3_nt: TGTGCCAGCAGCCCCGGGGGGCCAGGGACCCAGTACTTC
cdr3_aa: CASSPGGPGTQYF

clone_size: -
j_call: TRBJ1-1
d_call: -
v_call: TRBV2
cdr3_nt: TGTGCCAGCAGTGCACAGGGCTGGAACACTGAAGCTTTCTTT
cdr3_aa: CASSAQGWNTEAFF